This TCR beta chain was profiled in a study of blood T cell repertoires in COVID-19. V lost 2 bases, J lost 9 bases, and 17 bases lay in between. Germline CDR1 is MNHEY and CDR2 is SVGEGT. The CDR3 has 16 amino acids. Produced via immunoSEQ multiplex PCR; TCRdb's table is partial and in-frame only. The repertoire has under 300,000 clones, about four fifths of them found once; the top ten carry about 4%. This clone was observed once. The sequence came from a man aged 50 to 60 with acute or convalescent COVID-19. The chain is built from TRBV6-2 or TRBV6-3 and TRBJ1-6; D is perhaps TRBD1 (5 bases). Sequencing used peripheral blood. CDR3 sequence reads: CASSYGPGGKGSPLHF. The CDR3 DNA reads as TGTGCCAGCAGTTACGGACCCGGGGGGAAAGGTTCACCCCTCCACTTT.